This T cell receptor (beta chain) comes out of a study of shared clonotypes between healthy human individuals. Study outcomes and limitations: About 5% was the fraction of naive CD4 clonotypes found shared across several donors. There were few donors, and this limited the genetic and exposure-history diversity represented.

This table comes from immunoSEQ multiplex PCR, and its TCRdb copy is limited to in-frame clones, with some not included. This table holds some 660,000 clones, around 73% found once. A word on this clone: Its antigen remains unknown.

Germline V gives CDR1 KGHSH, CDR2 LQKENI. With 5 bases removed from V and 2 bases from J, the gap between germline ends came to 13 bases. The CDR3 has 15 amino acids. The specimen was memory CD4+ T cells sorted from blood. Subset described: CD45RA-negative fraction. The chain uses TRBV18 and TRBJ1-5; D unresolved. The TCR sequence derives from a woman under 40 in good health. CDR3 sequence reads: CASSSVGGGNQPQHF. DNA for the CDR3: TGTGCCAGCTCATCAGTCGGCGGCGGCAATCAGCCCCAGCATTTT.